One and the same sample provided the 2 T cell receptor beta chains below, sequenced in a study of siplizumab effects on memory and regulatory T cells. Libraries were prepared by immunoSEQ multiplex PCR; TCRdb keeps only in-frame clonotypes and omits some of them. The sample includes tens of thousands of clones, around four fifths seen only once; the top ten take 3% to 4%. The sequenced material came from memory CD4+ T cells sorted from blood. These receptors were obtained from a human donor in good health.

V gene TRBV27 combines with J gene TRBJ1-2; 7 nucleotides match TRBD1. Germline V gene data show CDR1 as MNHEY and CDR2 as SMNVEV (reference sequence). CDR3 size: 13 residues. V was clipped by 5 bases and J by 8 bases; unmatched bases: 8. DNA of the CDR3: TGTGCCAGCAGTCCAGGACAGGAAAGAGGCTACACCTTC. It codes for CASSPGQERGYTF.

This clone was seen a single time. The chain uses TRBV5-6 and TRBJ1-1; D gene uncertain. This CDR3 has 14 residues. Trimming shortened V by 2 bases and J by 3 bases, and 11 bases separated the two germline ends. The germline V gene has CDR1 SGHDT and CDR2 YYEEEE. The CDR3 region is CASSFPGGYTEAFF. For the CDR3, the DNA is TGTGCCAGCAGCTTCCCCGGCGGTTACACTGAAGCTTTCTTT.